These 26 T cell receptor beta chains share one sample of origin, sequenced in a study of blood T cell repertoires in COVID-19. The protocol was immunoSEQ multiplex PCR, while the TCRdb copy is restricted to in-frame clones and leaves out a portion. The sample yields 360,000 or so clones, about 88% seen once. The sample comprised PBMCs or T cells enriched from blood (not recorded which). The receptors here all came from a woman aged 30 to 39 who had been exposed to COVID-19.

This clone has only one observation. The chain recombines TRBV15 with TRBJ1-4; D unclear. Germline values: CDR1 LNHNV, CDR2 YYDKDF (reference sequence). Trimming took 0 bases from V and 7 from J, leaving 15 bases between them. CDR3 length: 16 residues. CDR3 loop: CATSRDRREKSEKLFF. CDR3 DNA: TGTGCCACCAGCAGAGATCGTAGAGAGAAGAGTGAAAAACTGTTTTTT.

This chain uses TRBV28 with TRBJ1-4; 7 nucleotides line up with TRBD1. The germline V gene encodes CDR1 MDHEN and CDR2 SYDVKM. This CDR3 contains 17 residues. The V gene end was trimmed by 5 bases and the J gene end by 4 bases; junction bases not matched to a gene: 13. The CDR3 coding sequence is TGTGCCAGCAGTGTCGTACAGGGGAGAATTGGTAATGAAAAACTGTTTTTT. Translated: CASSVVQGRIGNEKLFF. Using reference TRBV28 and TRBJ1-4 for the parts outside the CDR3, the full variable domain is DVKVTQSSRYLVKRTGEKVFLECVQDMDHENMFWYRQDPGLGLRLIYFSYDVKMKEKGDIPEGYSVSREKKERFSLILESASTNQTSMYLCASSVVQGRIGNEKLFFGSGTQLSVL.

Note on this clone: The sample carries other DNA sequences with the same CDR3. V usage is TRBV9 and J usage is TRBJ1-1; D perhaps matches TRBD1 (6 bases). The CDR3 contains 15 residues. Germline CDR1 and CDR2: SGDLS and YYNGEE. The V gene lost 0 bases and the J gene lost 0 bases, with 9 bases spanning the gap. CDR3 sequence: CASSVGGGVNTEAFF. CDR3 nucleotides: TGTGCCAGCAGCGTAGGAGGGGGGGTGAACACTGAAGCTTTCTTT.

The chain couples TRBV28 to TRBJ2-7, with D tentatively TRBD1 (7 bases). Trimming took 3 bases from V and 4 from J, leaving 16 bases between them. Germline V gene lookup returns CDR1 MDHEN and CDR2 SYDVKM. CDR3 size: 15 residues. CDR3 sequence (DNA): TGTGCCAGCAGTTTGGGGGCGGGACAGCCATACGAGCAGTACTTC. Protein: CASSLGAGQPYEQYF.

The chain joins TRBV12-3 or TRBV12-4 to TRBJ1-1, with no clear D. This CDR3 contains 12 residues. V was pared by 2 bases and J by 7 bases, with 8 bases between. As DNA, the CDR3 is TGTGCCAGCAGTTTATTCGGGAATGAAGCTTTCTTT. Its translation: CASSLFGNEAFF.

This chain uses TRBV6-5 with TRBJ2-5; TRBD1 agrees at 7 bases. The germline V gene has CDR1 MNHEY and CDR2 SVGAGI. With V trimmed by 0 bases and J by 4 bases, 5 bases remained unmatched. The CDR3 is 15 residues long. CDR3 region: CASSYSRTGGETQYF. CDR3 nucleotides: TGTGCCAGCAGTTACTCCCGGACAGGAGGAGAGACCCAGTACTTC.

V and J are TRBV9 and TRBJ2-2; 8 nucleotides align to TRBD2. Germline CDR1 is SGDLS and CDR2 is YYNGEE. Trimming cost V 1 base and J 7 bases; bases outside gene matches: 6. The CDR3 has 15 amino acids. The CDR3 DNA follows: TGTGCCAGCAGCGTACTGTCGGGAGGGCACGGGGAGCTGTTTTTT. As protein: CASSVLSGGHGELFF.

In this sample, this clone turned up a few times. This sequence joins TRBV6-4 and TRBJ2-3; tentative D call: TRBD2 (5 bases). The CDR3 extends over 15 amino acids. V lost 5 bases, J lost 4 bases, and 16 bases lay in between. Germline CDR1 is MRHNA and CDR2 is SNTAGT. In nucleotides, the CDR3 is TGTGCCAGCAGTCCTACTAGTGGGCCTGCAGATACGCAGTATTTT. This translates into CASSPTSGPADTQYF.

This chain links TRBV21-1 with TRBJ2-2; the table gives TRBD2 as D, unverified against the DNA. TRBV21-1 is classified as a pseudogene. The CDR3 has 15 amino acids. CDR3 sequence reads: CASSKEGTNTGELFF. The CDR3 DNA is TGTGCCAGCAGCAAAGAAGGGACTAACACCGGGGAGCTGTTTTTT.

The rearrangement joins TRBV28 to TRBJ2-3; D gene ambiguous. This CDR3 has 13 residues. V was clipped by 3 bases and J by 6 bases, with 10 bases between them. CDR1 and CDR2 from the germline V gene are MDHEN and SYDVKM. The CDR3 spells CASSFILSDTQYF. DNA for the CDR3: TGTGCCAGCAGTTTTATATTATCCGATACGCAGTATTTT.

This clone is a singleton in its sample. The genes are TRBV6-5 and TRBJ2-1, with a possible D match to TRBD2 (5 bases). Germline V gene lookup returns CDR1 MNHEY and CDR2 SVGAGI. The CDR3 is 13 amino acids. Trimming cost V 2 bases and J 10 bases, with 12 bases left between them. CDR3 nucleotide sequence: TGTGCCAGCAGTTACCCACAGACTATGGAGCAGTTCTTC. This codes for CASSYPQTMEQFF.

The DNA for the CDR3 is TGCAGCGTTTTCCAGGGTCTTGAAGCTTTCTTT. It is translated as CSVFQGLEAFF. This rearrangement joins TRBV29-1 to TRBJ1-1; D possibly corresponds to TRBD1 (5 bases). V was cut by 5 bases and J by 7 bases, with 11 bases left in between. CDR1 is SQVTM, CDR2 ANQGSEA, per germline. This CDR3 spans 11 amino acids.

This clone was counted a single time. Its ends do not fully match the called genes, so a read error is possible. The chain carries TRBV6-6 and TRBJ2-7; TRBD2 aligns across 8 bases. Germline V gene sequence: CDR1 MNHNY, CDR2 SVGAGI (reference sequence). This CDR3 has 10 amino acids. The CDR3 DNA sequence: TGTGCCGCAGAAGGTAGCGGGACAAACTTC. This sequence encodes CAAEGSGTNF.

V is TRBV5-1 and J is TRBJ2-2, with D possibly TRBD2 on 6 matching bases. V lost 4 bases, J lost 5 bases, and 12 bases lay in between. In germline, CDR1 is SGHRS, CDR2 YFSETQ. The CDR3 length is 14 residues. The DNA for the CDR3 is TGCGCCAGCAGCCTCCGGGACTCGACCGGGGAGCTGTTTTTT. Translation gives CASSLRDSTGELFF.

V usage is TRBV27 and J usage is TRBJ2-1, with 8 positions matching TRBD2. V lost 2 bases to trimming and J lost 6 bases; unmatched junction nucleotides: 3. The CDR3 loop spans 14 amino acids. Per germline, CDR1 MNHEY and CDR2 SMNVEV (reference sequence). The CDR3 protein is CASSLRAGVNEQFF. The CDR3 region has the DNA TGTGCCAGCAGTTTACGAGCGGGAGTCAATGAGCAGTTCTTC.

V and J are TRBV7-3 and TRBJ1-1; D is undetermined. V lost 5 bases, J lost 0 bases, and 7 bases lay in between. Germline CDR1 reads SGHTA; CDR2 reads FQGTGA. CDR3 size: 13 residues. The CDR3 here is CASSPGLNTEAFF. The CDR3 coding sequence is TGTGCCAGCAGCCCAGGCCTGAACACTGAAGCTTTCTTT.

This clone showed up just once. The CDR3 loop reads CASRTGGQGNNEQFF. As DNA, the CDR3 is TGTGCCAGCAGAACAGGGGGACAGGGTAACAATGAGCAGTTCTTC. This sequence joins TRBV6-6 and TRBJ2-1; 9 nucleotides line up with TRBD1. The germline CDR1 and CDR2 sequences are MNHNY and SVGAGI (reference sequence). The V gene end was trimmed by 6 bases and the J gene end by 5 bases; junction bases not matched to a gene: 8. This CDR3 contains 15 residues.

This clone turned up a few times. The CDR3, as DNA: TGCGCCAGCAGCCAAGACACGCGGGCTAGCGGGAGACACAATGAGCAGTTCTTC. Translating it yields CASSQDTRASGRHNEQFF. The V and J genes are TRBV4-1 and TRBJ2-1, with TRBD2 matching 10 bases. Germline loops: CDR1 MGHRA, CDR2 YSYEKL. The V and J ends lost 0 bases and 5 bases, in that order; junction bases with no gene match: 10. CDR3 length: 18 amino acids.

The V gene is TRBV28, the J gene TRBJ2-7, with 10 bases lining up with TRBD1. The CDR3 has 15 residues. V gave up 8 bases and J gave up 3 bases; unmatched junction bases: 10. Germline CDR1 reads MDHEN; CDR2 reads SYDVKM. DNA of the CDR3: TGTGCCAGCTTTTATGGAGGGACAGGGGTCTACGAGCAGTACTTC. This translates into CASFYGGTGVYEQYF.

This clone was seen more than once but under ten times. The CDR3 DNA is TGTGCCAGCAGTTACTCGGTGACAGCTAACTATGGCTACACCTTC. Encoded protein: CASSYSVTANYGYTF. The gene calls are TRBV6-5 and TRBJ1-2; perhaps TRBD1 as D (5 bases). Per the germline V gene, CDR1 is MNHEY and CDR2 is SVGAGI. CDR3 size: 15 residues. The germline V and J ends were trimmed by 0 bases and 0 bases, with 8 bases remaining between them.

The gene calls are TRBV19 and TRBJ1-4; tentative D call: TRBD1 (5 bases). The V end was cut by 6 bases, the J end by 8 bases, with 13 bases between. Germline CDR1 is LNHDA and CDR2 is SQIVND (reference sequence). CDR3 size: 13 residues. The CDR3 DNA reads as TGTGCCAGTAGGGTGACAGTAGGGGAAAAACTGTTTTTT. Translated: CASRVTVGEKLFF.

This chain uses TRBV5-4 with TRBJ2-1; the D gene is possibly TRBD2 (6 bases). CDR3 length equals 15 residues. V was clipped by 4 bases and J by 0 bases, with 11 bases between them. Germline V gene data show CDR1 as SGHNT and CDR2 as YYREEE (reference sequence). The CDR3 DNA follows: TGTGCCAGCAGCCCCGCGGGACCCTCCTACAATGAGCAGTTCTTC. Protein product: CASSPAGPSYNEQFF.

V gene TRBV5-1 combines with J gene TRBJ2-1; TRBD2 agrees at 7 bases. CDR1 SGHRS and CDR2 YFSETQ come from the germline V gene. This CDR3 comprises 15 residues. Trimming at V came to 1 base and at J to 6 bases, leaving 7 bases not matched to a gene. CDR3: CASSLWGGRGNEQFF. CDR3 nucleotides: TGCGCCAGCAGCTTGTGGGGAGGGCGCGGCAATGAGCAGTTCTTC.

The genes are TRBV2 and TRBJ2-7; 7 nucleotides match TRBD2. The CDR3 spans 16 residues. Losses at the gene ends were 6 bases for V and 2 bases for J; bases not matched to a gene: 13. In germline, CDR1 is SNHLY, CDR2 FYNNEI. The CDR3 reads CASRAGLPSLPYEQYF. For the CDR3, the DNA is TGTGCCAGCAGAGCGGGACTACCCTCGTTACCCTACGAGCAGTACTTC. The whole variable domain, remainder taken from reference TRBV2 and TRBJ2-7, is EPEVTQTPSHQVTQMGQEVILRCVPISNHLYFYWYRQILGQKVEFLVSFYNNEISEKSEIFDDQFSVERPDGSNFTLKIRSTKLEDSAMYFCASRAGLPSLPYEQYFGPGTRLTVT.

The chain recombines TRBV10-1 with TRBJ1-1; 7 bases line up with TRBD1. The germline CDR1 and CDR2 sequences are WNHNN and SYGVQD (reference sequence). The V and J ends lost 6 bases and 5 bases, in that order; junction bases with no gene match: 3. The CDR3 sequence is 12 residues long. The chain's CDR3 is CASSKQGTEAFF. For the CDR3, the DNA is TGCGCCAGCAGCAAACAGGGGACTGAAGCTTTCTTT.

The chain uses TRBV28 and TRBJ2-1; the match to TRBD2 covers 10 bases. V dropped 2 bases and J dropped 4; count of bases not matched to a gene: 5. The CDR3 length is 16 residues. CDR1 is MDHEN, CDR2 SYDVKM, per germline. CDR3 in DNA: TGTGCCAGCAGTTTACTCAGCGGGAGGGTTTACAATGAGCAGTTCTTC. Its protein product is CASSLLSGRVYNEQFF.